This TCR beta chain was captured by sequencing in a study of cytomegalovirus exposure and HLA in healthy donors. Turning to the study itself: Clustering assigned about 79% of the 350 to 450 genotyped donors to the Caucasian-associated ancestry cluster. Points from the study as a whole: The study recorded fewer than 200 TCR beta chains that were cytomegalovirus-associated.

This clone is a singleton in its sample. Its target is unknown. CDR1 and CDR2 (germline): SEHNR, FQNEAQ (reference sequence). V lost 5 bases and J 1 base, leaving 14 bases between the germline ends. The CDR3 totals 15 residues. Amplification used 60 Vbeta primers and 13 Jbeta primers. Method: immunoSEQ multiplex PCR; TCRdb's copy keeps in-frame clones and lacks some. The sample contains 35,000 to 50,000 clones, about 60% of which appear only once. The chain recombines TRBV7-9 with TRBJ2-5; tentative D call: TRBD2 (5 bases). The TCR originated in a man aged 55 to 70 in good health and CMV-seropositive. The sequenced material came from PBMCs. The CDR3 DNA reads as TGTGCCAGCAGCCTCTTGGCGGGTAGCCAAGAGACCCAGTACTTC. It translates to CASSLLAGSQETQYF. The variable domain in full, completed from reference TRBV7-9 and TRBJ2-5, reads DTGVSQNPRHKITKRGQNVTFRCDPISEHNRLYWYRQTLGQGPEFLTYFQNEAQLEKSRLLSDRFSAERPKGSFSTLEIQRTEQGDSAMYLCASSLLAGSQETQYFGPGTRLLVL.